The 7 T cell receptor beta chains below all came from one sample that was sequenced in a study of OX40 agonist ivuxolimab in advanced cancers. TCRdb's copy holds only in-frame clones and misses some; the assay was immunoSEQ multiplex PCR. The data contain about 60,000 clones, 91% of them seen just once; the ten biggest clones take up around 2%. This specimen consisted of CD4+ or CD8+ T cells sorted from blood, obtained in a trial of the OX40 agonist ivuxolimab. The receptors were sampled from an adult with an advanced solid tumor such as melanoma, head and neck, liver or kidney cancer.

In this sample, this clone turned up once. The chain has TRBV5-6 and TRBJ1-2, with 7 bases aligning to TRBD1. CDR3 length equals 15 residues. The V segment lost 4 bases and the J segment 4 bases; nucleotides outside the gene matches: 10. Germline V gene sequence: CDR1 SGHDT, CDR2 YYEEEE. Here the CDR3 DNA reads TGTGCCAGCAGCCCAGGGGACAGAGAGACCTATGGCTACACCTTC. It is translated as CASSPGDRETYGYTF. Together with reference TRBV5-6 and TRBJ1-2, the CDR3 gives the full variable domain: DAGVTQSPTHLIKTRGQQVTLRCSPKSGHDTVSWYQQALGQGPQFIFQYYEEEERQRGNFPDRFSGHQFPNYSSELNVNALLLGDSALYLCASSPGDRETYGYTFGSGTRLTVV.

The gene calls are TRBV28 and TRBJ2-7; unclear D gene. The CDR3 runs to 14 residues. Germline lookup yields CDR1 MDHEN and CDR2 SYDVKM. V lost 6 bases and J lost 2, with 14 bases in between. CDR3 amino acids: CASSRDSRAYEQYF. DNA of the CDR3: TGTGCCAGCAGCCGCGACTCCCGTGCCTACGAGCAGTACTTC.

The CDR3 protein is CATRSAGEPYEQYF. DNA for the CDR3: TGTGCCACCAGATCGGCGGGAGAGCCCTACGAGCAGTACTTC. The chain couples TRBV15 to TRBJ2-7; the match to TRBD2 covers 7 bases. Germline V gene data show CDR1 as LNHNV and CDR2 as YYDKDF (reference sequence). J gave up 2 bases and V 6 bases, and 7 bases lay outside the gene matches. The CDR3 contains 14 residues.

The chain employs TRBV19 and TRBJ1-1; 8 nucleotides align to TRBD1. Unmatched junction bases numbered 5, after V lost 4 bases and J lost 4 bases. Germline-derived CDR1 and CDR2 are LNHDA and SQIVND (reference sequence). This CDR3 is 14 amino acids long. The CDR3 DNA reads TGTGCCAGTAGTACGGACAGGGAGGGCACTGAAGCTTTCTTT. Translating gives CASSTDREGTEAFF. The full variable domain, rest sourced from reference TRBV19 and TRBJ1-1, is DGGITQSPKYLFRKEGQNVTLSCEQNLNHDAMYWYRQDPGQGLRLIYYSQIVNDFQKGDIAEGYSVSREKKESFPLTVTSAQKNPTAFYLCASSTDREGTEAFFGQGTRLTVV.

V gene TRBV19 combines with J gene TRBJ2-3; 11 bases align to TRBD2. J lost 4 bases, V lost 3 bases, and 0 bases had no gene match. This CDR3 has 14 residues. Per the germline V gene, CDR1 is LNHDA and CDR2 is SQIVND (reference sequence). CDR3 nucleotides: TGTGCCAGTAGTATGGGACTAGCGGCAGATACGCAGTATTTT. It yields the protein CASSMGLAADTQYF.

This chain connects TRBV5-5 to TRBJ2-2, with TRBD1 matching 7 bases. This CDR3 has 15 amino acids. Per the germline V gene, CDR1 is SGHKS and CDR2 is YYEKEE (reference sequence). Losses at the gene ends were 2 bases for V and 6 bases for J; bases not matched to a gene: 7. The CDR3: CASSFRQGTPGELFF. CDR3 DNA sequence: TGTGCCAGCAGCTTCAGACAGGGAACCCCCGGGGAGCTGTTTTTT.

The chain recombines TRBV7-2 with TRBJ2-7, with TRBD1 matching 7 bases. This CDR3 region has 15 residues. J lost 4 bases, V lost 5 bases, and 11 bases had no gene match. Per germline, CDR1 SGHTA and CDR2 FQGNSA. This CDR3 reads CASSPGTELSYEQYF. The CDR3 DNA reads as TGTGCCAGCAGCCCCGGGACAGAATTAAGTTACGAGCAGTACTTC.